These T cell receptor beta chains were read from a single sample in a study of CD8 T cells in ankylosing spondylitis. MiXCR, applied by TCRdb to the 5' RACE reads, yields one record per CDR3 protein. The sample includes roughly 490,000 distinct CDR3 sequences, about 5.2% of them seen just once. Sequencing input: blood, either unsorted or a sorted T cell fraction (not recorded which). The origin of the receptors is a male donor with ankylosing spondylitis. The CDR3 runs from the conserved cysteine through the conserved F or W. D genes are given only for firm matches. The size of a clone is reported for some rows only, either as once, few or many, or as a class for expanded clones.

TRBJ2-3	.	TRBV12-3/TRBV12-4	many	TGTGCCAGCAGCACTACGTACACAGATACGCAGTATTTT	CASSTTYTDTQYF
TRBJ1-5	TRBD1	TRBV4-3	many	TGCGCCAGCAGCCGAGAACAGGGGCTTGGCAATCAGCCCCAGCATTTT	CASSREQGLGNQPQHF
TRBJ2-3	TRBD2	TRBV29-1	many	TGCAGCGTTGTTACCGCGGGAGGGCTTACAGATACGCAGTATTTT	CSVVTAGGLTDTQYF
TRBJ2-1	.	TRBV20-1	many	TGCAGTGGAGTCAGGCGGGGAGCCTACAATGAGCAGTTCTTC	CSGVRRGAYNEQFF
TRBJ2-3	TRBD2	TRBV6-1	many	TGTGCCAGCAGAACCCCGGGAGGCGGAGATACGCAGTATTTT	CASRTPGGGDTQYF
TRBJ2-1	TRBD1	TRBV7-9	few	TGTGCCAGCAGCTCCGGACAGGGTGATTTTGGAGAGCAGTTCTTC	CASSSGQGDFGEQFF
TRBJ1-2	TRBD1	TRBV29-1	many	TGCAGCGTGGGGACAGGACCATACTATGGCTACACCTTC	CSVGTGPYYGYTF
TRBJ1-2	TRBD1	TRBV4-3	many	TGCGCCAGCAGCCGCGACCGGGACAGAGACTATGGCTACACCTTC	CASSRDRDRDYGYTF
TRBJ2-7	.	TRBV7-2	many	TGTGCCAGCAGCTTATCGTGGGGCCATTCCTACGAGCAGTACTTC	CASSLSWGHSYEQYF
TRBJ2-1	.	TRBV20-1	many	TGCAGTGCTAGACCCCAAGGGGCGAGTGAGCAGTTCTTC	CSARPQGASEQFF
TRBJ2-1	.	TRBV11-2	few	TGTGCCAGCAGCTCTCTCCGGGCCCTTCACCCAAGTGAGCAGTTCTTC	CASSSLRALHPSEQFF
TRBJ1-3	.	TRBV7-3	many	TGTGCCAGCAGCTTAACGAACGGAAACACCATATATTTT	CASSLTNGNTIYF
TRBJ1-6	.	TRBV12-3/TRBV12-4	many	TGTGCCAGCAGTTTAGCGCTGATTTCACCCCTCCACTTT	CASSLALISPLHF
TRBJ2-7	.	TRBV9	many	TGTGCCAGCAGCGTAGGGCAGGTTGGCGAGCAGTACTTC	CASSVGQVGEQYF
TRBJ2-7	.	TRBV5-1	.	TGCGCCAGCAGCTTGGATTCCGGGGCGGACGAGCAGTACTTC	CASSLDSGADEQYF
TRBJ1-5	TRBD1	TRBV4-1	many	TGCGCCAGCAGCCAAGAACAGGGGAGCAATCAGCCCCAGCATTTT	CASSQEQGSNQPQHF
TRBJ1-2	.	TRBV7-2	many	TGTGCCAGCAGCTTAGGCACAGGGCCGCATGGCTACACCTTC	CASSLGTGPHGYTF
TRBJ2-4	.	TRBV20-1	many	TGCAGTGCTAGAGATATCGGGGTTGCCAAAAACATTCAGTACTTC	CSARDIGVAKNIQYF
TRBJ1-2	TRBD1	TRBV3-1	many	TGTGCCAGCAGCCGAATCGGGACAGGACGTAACTATGGCTACACCTTC	CASSRIGTGRNYGYTF
TRBJ2-3	TRBD2	TRBV20-1	many	TGCAGTGCCCACCATGGACTAGCGGGAAGCACAGATACGCAGTATTTT	CSAHHGLAGSTDTQYF
TRBJ2-7	.	TRBV5-1	.	TGCGCCAGTGGACCAGGGTCCTTCTCCTACGAGCAGTACTTC	CASGPGSFSYEQYF
TRBJ2-3	TRBD2	TRBV5-1	many	TGCGCCAGCTCGGGAGGGACGATCATGGATACGCAGTATTTT	CASSGGTIMDTQYF
TRBJ2-5	.	TRBV11-2	many	TGTGCCAGCGGCCCCAGGGCGGAAGAGACCCAGTACTTC	CASGPRAEETQYF
TRBJ2-1	.	TRBV4-2	many	TGTGCCAGCAGCCAAGATTTGGTGGGATATGGTGCCTACAATGAGCAGTTCTTC	CASSQDLVGYGAYNEQFF
TRBJ2-5	.	TRBV7-2	many	TGTGCCAGCAGCCCACCCAACCAAGAGACCCAGTACTTC	CASSPPNQETQYF
TRBJ2-1	TRBD1	TRBV7-2	many	TGTGCCAGCAGGACCGGGACAGGGATGGACAATGAGCAGTTCTTC	CASRTGTGMDNEQFF
TRBJ2-7	.	TRBV5-1	many	TGCGCCAGCAGCTTGGGTCCTGGGGTCTCCTACGAGCAGTACTTC	CASSLGPGVSYEQYF
TRBJ2-7	TRBD2	TRBV20-1	many	TGCAGCGCACTGGGGGGGAACTCCTACGAGCAGTACTTC	CSALGGNSYEQYF
TRBJ2-6	.	TRBV6-8	few	TGTGCCAGGCCCCGCGGGGGCACTGGGGCCAACGTCCTGACTTTC	CARPRGGTGANVLTF
TRBJ2-7	TRBD1	TRBV20-1	many	TGCAGTGCTAGAGATCCAGAGACAGGGGGCGACGAGCAGTACTTC	CSARDPETGGDEQYF
TRBJ2-7	.	TRBV5-1	.	TGCGCCAGCAGCTTGGCCGCCCGGAGAGGCAACGAGCAGTACTTC	CASSLAARRGNEQYF
TRBJ2-2	.	TRBV7-2	many	TGTGCCAGCAGCCTCCACAGCCTTATCGCCGGGGAGCTGTTTTTT	CASSLHSLIAGELFF
TRBJ1-1	.	TRBV9	many	TGTGCCAGCAGCGTGGGTTACCGGACAGCGAACACTGAAGCTTTCTTT	CASSVGYRTANTEAFF
TRBJ1-5	.	TRBV4-3	many	TGCGCCAGCAGCCAAGGACCCATTAATCAGCCCCAGCATTTT	CASSQGPINQPQHF
TRBJ2-7	TRBD2	TRBV5-1	many	TGCGCCAGCAGCATAGGACTAGCGGACACCGCCTACGAGCAGTACTTC	CASSIGLADTAYEQYF
TRBJ2-2	.	TRBV11-2	.	TGTGCCAGCAGCTTACACCGTCTGGGGGAACGTTACACCGGGGAGCTGTTTTTT	CASSLHRLGERYTGELFF
TRBJ2-7	.	TRBV7-2	.	TGTGCCAGCAAAAAGGGGCCTCAGAACCACGAGCAGTACTTC	CASKKGPQNHEQYF
TRBJ2-5	TRBD2	TRBV6-2/TRBV6-3	many	TGTGCCAGCAAGCTAGCGGGAAGAGAGACCCAGTACTTC	CASKLAGRETQYF
TRBJ2-1	.	TRBV2	.	TGTGCCAGCAGTGAAGGGGGATACCAAAATGAGCAGTTCTTC	CASSEGGYQNEQFF
TRBJ2-5	.	TRBV5-5	few	TGTGCCAGCAGCTTGGCCCCGGGGGCCGGGGAGACCCAGTACTTC	CASSLAPGAGETQYF
TRBJ1-2	.	TRBV6-2/TRBV6-3	many	TGTGCCAGCTTCGCGGGGTATCTGAACTATGGCTACACCTTC	CASFAGYLNYGYTF
TRBJ1-2	.	TRBV7-6	many	TGTGCCAGCAGCTTAGGATGGACTTACTATGGCTACACCTTC	CASSLGWTYYGYTF
TRBJ2-2	.	TRBV20-1	many	TGCAGTGCTAGGACCTACGGGGTGAACACCGGGGAGCTGTTTTTT	CSARTYGVNTGELFF
TRBJ2-1	.	TRBV7-9	many	TGTGCCAGCAGACCGTTCCGGGAGACCTCCTACAATGAGCAGTTCTTC	CASRPFRETSYNEQFF
TRBJ2-1	TRBD2	TRBV20-1	few	TGCAGTGCTCCCCTCGGCAGGGGGACTAGCGGGGCCCCATTC	CSAPLGRGTSGAPF
TRBJ2-3	TRBD1	TRBV5-1	few	TGCGCCAGCAGCTTCAACCGACAGGGGGCAGATACGCAGTATTTT	CASSFNRQGADTQYF
TRBJ2-1	.	TRBV7-2	many	TGTGCCAGCACCCCCGACCCCGGGGGATCGGAGCAGTTCTTC	CASTPDPGGSEQFF
TRBJ2-5	.	TRBV6-2/TRBV6-3	many	TGTGCCAGCACCACCGACCCTACGATTGAGACCCAGTACTTC	CASTTDPTIETQYF
TRBJ2-1	.	TRBV5-5	many	TGTGCCAGCAGCTTCGGATTTGGGATCTCCTACAATGAGCAGTTCTTC	CASSFGFGISYNEQFF
TRBJ2-7	.	TRBV4-1	many	TGCGCCAGCAGGCAACAGGGAGGTGACTACGAGCAGTACTTC	CASRQQGGDYEQYF
TRBJ2-7	TRBD1	TRBV15	.	TGTGCCACCAGCAGAGTAGGGACAGGCTCCTACGAGCAGTACTTC	CATSRVGTGSYEQYF
TRBJ2-5	.	TRBV10-3	many	TGTGCCATCAGTACCGGGGGCGGAGGGACCCAGTACTTC	CAISTGGGGTQYF
TRBJ1-1	.	TRBV12-3/TRBV12-4	many	TGTGCCAGCAGTTTAATGGAGAACACTGAAGCTTTCTTT	CASSLMENTEAFF
TRBJ2-7	TRBD2	TRBV7-9	many	TGTGCCAGCAGCTTTCTGTCTAGCGGGAACTACGAGCAGTACTTC	CASSFLSSGNYEQYF
TRBJ2-2	.	TRBV20-1	many	TGCAGTGCTAGGCACAGGAACACCGGGGAGCTGTTTTTT	CSARHRNTGELFF
TRBJ2-7	TRBD2	TRBV5-1	many	TGCGCCAGCAGCCCCACTAGCGGGGGTCCCTACGAGCAGTACTTC	CASSPTSGGPYEQYF
TRBJ2-1	.	TRBV12-3/TRBV12-4	many	TGTGCCAGCAGTTCGGCTACCTACAATGAGCAGTTCTTC	CASSSATYNEQFF
TRBJ2-1	.	TRBV27	many	TGTGCCAGCATCAATCGGGCAACAGGGCGATACAATGAGCAGTTCTTC	CASINRATGRYNEQFF
TRBJ1-2	TRBD1	TRBV5-1	many	TGCGCCAGCAGCTTGGATGGGACAGGGAACTATGGCTACACCTTC	CASSLDGTGNYGYTF